This T cell receptor (beta chain) was profiled in a study of blood T cell repertoires in COVID-19. Study as a whole: In each case, the material was cDNA or gDNA derived from T cells, B-cell-depleted T cells, or PBMCs.

Trimming removed 3 bases from V and 5 bases from J; junction bases left unmatched: 4. This CDR3 is built from 14 residues. CDR1 is SGHTA, CDR2 FQGNSA, per germline. In the authors' workflow: Amplification with reference gene primers provided the estimates of nucleated cell counts. Repertoires were generated with immunoSEQ multiplex PCR, while TCRdb's copy carries only in-frame clones and drops some. The V and J calls and clone size were taken over from that table, and D and trimming were inferred from the DNA. The table records around 95,000 clones, just over 90% of them present only once. Sequenced material: peripheral blood. The TCR originated in a man aged 50 or older with acute or convalescent COVID-19. V and J are TRBV7-2 and TRBJ2-1; 7 nucleotides line up with TRBD2. The CDR3 sequence: CASSFGGSDNEQFF. For the CDR3, the DNA is TGTGCCAGCAGCTTCGGCGGGAGCGACAATGAGCAGTTCTTC.